Below are 23 T cell receptor beta chains sequenced from a single sample in a study of technical replicates of blood from a handful of donors. Clones were sequenced by immunoSEQ multiplex PCR, and TCRdb holds only the in-frame ones, with some missing. The table records under 90,000 clones, approximately 94% of them present only once. Input material: T cells isolated from PBMCs. These receptors all come from a human donor in good health.

This rearrangement joins TRBV7-9 to TRBJ2-1; 9 nucleotides match TRBD2. The germline V gene has CDR1 SEHNR and CDR2 FQNEAQ (reference sequence). The CDR3 loop spans 14 amino acids. V dropped 1 base and J dropped 9; count of bases not matched to a gene: 4. CDR3 coding DNA: TGTGCCAGCAGCTTAGATGGTAGCGGGGGTGAGCAGTTCTTC. It yields the protein CASSLDGSGGEQFF.

This sequence joins TRBV15 and TRBJ1-5; D possibly corresponds to TRBD1 (5 bases). This CDR3 has 14 amino acids. Germline lookup yields CDR1 LNHNV and CDR2 YYDKDF (reference sequence). Deletions cut 3 bases from V and 4 bases from J, with 10 bases between. Written as DNA, the CDR3 is TGTGCCACCAGCAGTGGAGGGGCGAATCAGCCCCAGCATTTT. This sequence encodes CATSSGGANQPQHF.

This chain connects TRBV5-1 to TRBJ2-2, with D unclear. Trimming took off 0 bases at V and 1 base at J, with 7 bases between the two ends. There are 15 residues in the CDR3. CDR1 is SGHRS and CDR2 is YFSETQ in the germline V gene. CDR3 nucleotides: TGCGCCAGCAGCTTGGACAGCAAGAACACCGGGGAGCTGTTTTTT. As protein: CASSLDSKNTGELFF.

This sequence joins TRBV7-9 and TRBJ2-2, with D maybe TRBD2 (5 bases). The CDR3 extends over 14 amino acids. Germline-derived CDR1 and CDR2 are SEHNR and FQNEAQ (reference sequence). V was cut by 5 bases and J by 4 bases, with 11 bases left in between. CDR3 nucleotides: TGTGCCAGCAGCCTTACTAGTACCACCGGGGAGCTGTTTTTT. Translation: CASSLTSTTGELFF.

The chain is built from TRBV29-1 and TRBJ1-4; D call uncertain. CDR3 size: 13 residues. Germline V gives CDR1 SQVTM, CDR2 ANQGSEA. V lost 4 bases and J 7 bases, leaving 13 bases between the germline ends. CDR3 amino acids: CSVAPSGGEKLFF. The CDR3 nucleotides read TGCAGCGTTGCTCCCAGCGGAGGTGAAAAACTGTTTTTT.

This clone was seen once. The gene calls are TRBV19 and TRBJ2-2; 12 positions match TRBD1. V was pared by 6 bases and J by 5 bases, with 7 bases of the junction left unmatched. Germline CDR1 is LNHDA and CDR2 is SQIVND (reference sequence). This CDR3 has 16 residues. The CDR3 here is CASSRDRGLETGELFF. For the CDR3, the DNA is TGTGCCAGTAGCAGGGACAGGGGGCTTGAGACCGGGGAGCTGTTTTTT.

This sequence joins TRBV6-1 and TRBJ2-1; tentative D call: TRBD2 (6 bases). The CDR3 runs 19 residues. Germline CDR1 and CDR2: MNHNS and SASEGT. Trimming took 4 bases from V and 7 from J, leaving 29 bases between them. The CDR3 reads CASSVSTGGLVGRRNEQFF. In nucleotides, the CDR3 is TGTGCCAGCAGTGTAAGCACCGGGGGATTAGTGGGGAGGAGGAATGAGCAGTTCTTC.

The gene calls are TRBV5-6 and TRBJ1-1, with D uncertain. CDR3 length equals 13 residues. The V gene lost 0 bases and the J gene lost 11 bases, with 14 bases spanning the gap. CDR1 is SGHDT and CDR2 is YYEEEE in the germline V gene. The CDR3 sequence is CASSLGTKPKAFF. As DNA, the CDR3 is TGTGCCAGCAGCTTGGGAACAAAACCGAAGGCTTTCTTT.

This sequence joins TRBV4-2 and TRBJ2-1, with 7 bases fitting TRBD1. The CDR3 spans 15 residues. V lost 0 bases, J lost 4 bases, and 3 bases stayed unmatched. Looked up from germline, CDR1 is LGHNA and CDR2 is YNFKEQ. CDR3 nucleotides: TGTGCCAGCAGCCAAGAAAGGACAGGATACAATGAGCAGTTCTTC. As protein: CASSQERTGYNEQFF.

V usage is TRBV6-4 and J usage is TRBJ2-2; D is unclear. Trimming stripped 3 bases from V and 0 bases from J, with 11 bases between. This CDR3 is built from 16 residues. Germline V gives CDR1 MRHNA, CDR2 SNTAGT. CDR3 residues: CASSETSRTNTGELFF. The CDR3, as DNA: TGTGCCAGCAGTGAAACCTCGCGGACGAACACCGGGGAGCTGTTTTTT.

The table lists this clone with a count of one. This CDR3 reads CASTTRGGGETQYF. DNA of the CDR3: TGTGCCAGCACCACGAGGGGGGGCGGAGAGACCCAGTACTTC. This chain connects TRBV13 to TRBJ2-5; D is perhaps TRBD2 (7 bases). The CDR3 has 14 residues. Looked up from germline, CDR1 is PRHDT and CDR2 is FYEKMQ (reference sequence). The V end was cut by 7 bases, the J end by 4 bases, with 16 bases between.

This sequence joins TRBV27 and TRBJ2-7; 7 nucleotides line up with TRBD1. V was pared by 0 bases and J by 4 bases, with 9 bases of the junction left unmatched. Germline V gene sequence: CDR1 MNHEY, CDR2 SMNVEV (reference sequence). The CDR3 loop spans 16 amino acids. The CDR3: CASSLSGDSVTYEQYF. The CDR3 DNA reads as TGTGCCAGCAGTTTATCCGGGGACAGCGTAACTTACGAGCAGTACTTC.

CDR3 amino acids: CASSTGWRVEGETQYF. The CDR3 nucleotides are TGTGCCAGCAGCACCGGTTGGAGGGTGGAGGGAGAGACCCAGTACTTC. V usage is TRBV5-6 and J usage is TRBJ2-5, with D maybe TRBD2 (6 bases). Trimming pared 4 bases from V and 4 bases from J, leaving 20 bases between. This CDR3 comprises 16 residues. In germline, CDR1 is SGHDT, CDR2 YYEEEE.

The rearrangement uses TRBV27 and TRBJ1-5; D not resolved. The CDR3 totals 15 residues. Germline CDR1 and CDR2: MNHEY and SMNVEV (reference sequence). The germline V and J ends were trimmed by 0 bases and 2 bases, with 8 bases remaining between them. The CDR3 region is CASSLSPNRNQPQHF. CDR3 sequence (DNA): TGTGCCAGCAGTTTATCTCCCAATCGCAATCAGCCCCAGCATTTT.

In this sample, this clone turned up once. The chain joins TRBV6-6 to TRBJ1-1, with D maybe TRBD1 (5 bases). Germline V lookup: CDR1 MNHNY, CDR2 SVGAGI (reference sequence). CDR3 size: 14 residues. Trimming removed 5 bases from V and 8 bases from J, with 18 bases in between. The CDR3 reads CASSTQTGLGEAFF. In nucleotides, the CDR3 is TGTGCCAGCAGTACCCAAACGGGACTGGGCGAAGCTTTCTTT.

The chain couples TRBV10-3 to TRBJ2-6; 10 bases map to TRBD1. The CDR3 has 17 amino acids. J was trimmed by 3 bases and V by 1 base; bases with no gene match: 3. Germline assignment: CDR1 ENHRY and CDR2 SYGVKD. The CDR3 DNA follows: TGTGCCATCAGTGAGTTGACAGGGGGCTATGGGGCCAACGTCCTGACTTTC. Its translation: CAISELTGGYGANVLTF.

This clone was counted only a few times. The chain links TRBV30 to TRBJ1-1; 10 nucleotides agree with TRBD1. CDR1 is GTSNPN, CDR2 SVGIG, per germline (reference sequence). The CDR3 covers 16 residues. V shed 3 bases and J 1 base; nucleotides not matched to a gene: 8. CDR3 sequence: CAWRTGGLYTNTEAFF. Here the CDR3 DNA reads TGTGCCTGGAGGACAGGGGGCCTTTATACGAACACTGAAGCTTTCTTT. The complete variable domain, with remaining parts taken from reference TRBV30 and TRBJ1-1, reads SQTIHQWPATLVQPVGSPLSLECTVEGTSNPNLYWYRQAAGRGLQLLFYSVGIGQISSEVPQNLSASRPQDRQFILSSKKLLLSDSGFYLCAWRTGGLYTNTEAFFGQGTRLTVV.

This chain joins TRBV5-4 and TRBJ2-2; D is perhaps TRBD1 (6 bases). Germline CDR1 is SGHNT and CDR2 is YYREEE (reference sequence). The CDR3 covers 14 residues. Trimming removed 4 bases at V and 3 bases at J, with 10 bases between. CDR3 coding DNA: TGTGCCAGCAGCCAGGACAGATACACCGGGGAGCTGTTTTTT. This sequence encodes CASSQDRYTGELFF.

This clone occurred once. The chain carries TRBV19 and TRBJ2-2, with D possibly TRBD2 on 6 matching bases. Germline assignment: CDR1 LNHDA and CDR2 SQIVND (reference sequence). V was cut by 6 bases and J by 5 bases, with 13 bases left in between. The CDR3 totals 14 residues. CDR3: CASSMGGATGELFF. In DNA, the CDR3 is TGTGCCAGTAGCATGGGAGGCGCAACCGGGGAGCTGTTTTTT.

V and J are TRBV2 and TRBJ1-5, with a weak D call TRBD1 (5 bases). Germline V gene lookup returns CDR1 SNHLY and CDR2 FYNNEI. V lost 2 bases to trimming and J lost 7 bases, with 9 bases between them. The CDR3 contains 13 residues. The CDR3 is CASSEQGIQPQHF. Written as DNA, the CDR3 is TGTGCCAGCAGTGAACAGGGAATACAGCCCCAGCATTTT.

V gene TRBV6-1 combines with J gene TRBJ1-5; D possibly corresponds to TRBD1 (6 bases). V shed 1 base and J shed 4 bases, with 14 bases lying between them. The germline CDR1 and CDR2 sequences are MNHNS and SASEGT. The CDR3 is 16 residues long. The CDR3 nucleotides read TGTGCCAGCAGTGAAGTGGCAGGGGCGGGTAATCAGCCCCAGCATTTT. Translation: CASSEVAGAGNQPQHF.

This clone has a single count. The CDR3 spells CASSDRTALGNTIYF. In DNA, the CDR3 is TGTGCCAGCAGTGACCGGACAGCGCTGGGAAACACCATATATTTT. V is TRBV6-1 and J is TRBJ1-3; D possibly corresponds to TRBD1 (6 bases). This CDR3 contains 15 residues. Germline V gene sequence: CDR1 MNHNS, CDR2 SASEGT. The germline V and J ends were trimmed by 3 bases and 4 bases, with 13 bases remaining between them.

The V gene is TRBV5-1, the J gene TRBJ1-1; TRBD1 aligns across 10 bases. Germline assignment: CDR1 SGHRS and CDR2 YFSETQ. V gave up 4 bases and J gave up 3 bases; unmatched junction bases: 3. CDR3 size: 14 residues. DNA for the CDR3: TGCGCCAGCAGCCTCGGGACAGGGGACACTGAAGCTTTCTTT. It is translated as CASSLGTGDTEAFF.